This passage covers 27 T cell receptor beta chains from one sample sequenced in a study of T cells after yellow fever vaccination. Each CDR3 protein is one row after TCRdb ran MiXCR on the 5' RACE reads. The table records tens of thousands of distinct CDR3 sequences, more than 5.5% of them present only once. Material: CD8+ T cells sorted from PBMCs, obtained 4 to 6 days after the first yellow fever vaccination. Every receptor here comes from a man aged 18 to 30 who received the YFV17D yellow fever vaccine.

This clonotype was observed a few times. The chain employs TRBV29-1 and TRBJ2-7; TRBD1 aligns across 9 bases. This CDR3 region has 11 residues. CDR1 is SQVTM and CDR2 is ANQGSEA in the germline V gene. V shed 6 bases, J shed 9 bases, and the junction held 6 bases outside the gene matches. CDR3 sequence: CSVRQGGRQYF. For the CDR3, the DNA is TGCAGCGTAAGACAGGGGGGAAGGCAGTACTTC.

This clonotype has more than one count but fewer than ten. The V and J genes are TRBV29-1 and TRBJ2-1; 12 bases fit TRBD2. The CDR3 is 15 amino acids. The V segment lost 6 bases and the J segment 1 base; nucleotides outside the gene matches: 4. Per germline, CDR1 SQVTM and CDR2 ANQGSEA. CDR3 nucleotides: TGCAGCGTCGAACTAGCGGGGGGTTCCTACAATGAGCAGTTCTTC. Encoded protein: CSVELAGGSYNEQFF.

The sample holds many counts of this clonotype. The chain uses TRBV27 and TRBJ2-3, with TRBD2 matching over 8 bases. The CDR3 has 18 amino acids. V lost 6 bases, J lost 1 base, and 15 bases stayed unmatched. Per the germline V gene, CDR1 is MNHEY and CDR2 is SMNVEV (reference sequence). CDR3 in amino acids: CASSSLAGYAGGTDTQYF. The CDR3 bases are TGTGCCAGCAGCTCATTAGCGGGGTATGCCGGGGGCACAGATACGCAGTATTTT.

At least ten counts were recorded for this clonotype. The CDR3 DNA reads TGTGCCAGCAGCTTACCTCAGGGACCACCTGAGCAGTACTTC. This translates into CASSLPQGPPEQYF. V and J are TRBV7-9 and TRBJ2-7; TRBD1 or TRBD2 may be the D gene (5 bases each). This CDR3 region has 14 residues. Germline-derived CDR1 and CDR2 are SEHNR and FQNEAQ (reference sequence). Trimming shortened V by 2 bases and J by 7 bases, and 15 bases separated the two germline ends. The full variable domain, rest sourced from reference TRBV7-9 and TRBJ2-7, is DTGVSQNPRHKITKRGQNVTFRCDPISEHNRLYWYRQTLGQGPEFLTYFQNEAQLEKSRLLSDRFSAERPKGSFSTLEIQRTEQGDSAMYLCASSLPQGPPEQYFGPGTRLTVT.

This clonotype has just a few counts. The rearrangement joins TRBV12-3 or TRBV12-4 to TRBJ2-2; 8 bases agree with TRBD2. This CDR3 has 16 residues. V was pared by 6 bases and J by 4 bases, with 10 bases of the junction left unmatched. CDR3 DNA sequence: TGTGCCAGCAGCCCATCCGGGGGGGGACTCACCGGGGAGCTGTTTTTT. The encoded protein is CASSPSGGGLTGELFF.

The CDR3 spells CASSWGLEQPQHF. The DNA of the CDR3 is TGTGCCAGCAGTTGGGGGCTGGAGCAGCCCCAGCATTTT. The chain couples TRBV6-5 to TRBJ1-5; the D gene is possibly TRBD1 (6 bases). V lost 4 bases and J lost 7, with 11 bases in between. There are 13 residues in the CDR3. Germline V gene data show CDR1 as MNHEY and CDR2 as SVGAGI.

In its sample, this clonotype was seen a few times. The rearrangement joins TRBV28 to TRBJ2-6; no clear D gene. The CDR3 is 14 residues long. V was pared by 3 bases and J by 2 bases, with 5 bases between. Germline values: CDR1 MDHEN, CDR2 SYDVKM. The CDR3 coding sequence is TGTGCCAGCAGTTTTGTCACTGGGGCCAACGTCCTGACTTTC. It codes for CASSFVTGANVLTF.

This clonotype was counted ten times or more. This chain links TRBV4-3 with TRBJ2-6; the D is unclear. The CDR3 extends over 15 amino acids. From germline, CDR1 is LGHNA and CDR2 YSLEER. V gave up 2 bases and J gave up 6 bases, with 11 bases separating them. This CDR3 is CASSQRTGSANVLTF. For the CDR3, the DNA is TGCGCCAGCAGCCAAAGAACCGGCTCGGCCAACGTCCTGACTTTC.

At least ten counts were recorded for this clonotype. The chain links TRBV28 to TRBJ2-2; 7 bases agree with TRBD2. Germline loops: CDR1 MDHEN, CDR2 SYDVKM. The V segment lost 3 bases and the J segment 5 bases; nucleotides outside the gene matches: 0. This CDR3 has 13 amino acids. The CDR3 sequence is CASSFGGTGELFF. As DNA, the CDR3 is TGTGCCAGCAGTTTCGGGGGGACCGGGGAGCTGTTTTTT.

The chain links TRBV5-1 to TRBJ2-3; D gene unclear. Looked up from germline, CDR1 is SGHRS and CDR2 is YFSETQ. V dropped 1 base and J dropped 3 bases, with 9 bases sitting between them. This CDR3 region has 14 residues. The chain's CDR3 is CASSLPTPTDTQYF. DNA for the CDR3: TGCGCCAGCAGCTTGCCTACACCGACAGATACGCAGTATTTT.

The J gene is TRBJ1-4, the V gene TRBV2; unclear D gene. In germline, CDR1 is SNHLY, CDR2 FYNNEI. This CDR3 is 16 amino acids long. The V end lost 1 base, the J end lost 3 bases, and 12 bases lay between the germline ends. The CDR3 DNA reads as TGTGCCAGCAGTGAAGTAGCTGTTGGGCCTAATGAAAAACTGTTTTTT. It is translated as CASSEVAVGPNEKLFF.

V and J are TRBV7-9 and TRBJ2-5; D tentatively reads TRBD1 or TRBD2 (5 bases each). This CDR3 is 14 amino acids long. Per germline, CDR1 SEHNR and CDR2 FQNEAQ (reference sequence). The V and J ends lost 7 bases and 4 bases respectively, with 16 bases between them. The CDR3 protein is CASTPRTGGETQYF. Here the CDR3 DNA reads TGTGCCAGCACCCCACGTACAGGAGGAGAGACCCAGTACTTC.

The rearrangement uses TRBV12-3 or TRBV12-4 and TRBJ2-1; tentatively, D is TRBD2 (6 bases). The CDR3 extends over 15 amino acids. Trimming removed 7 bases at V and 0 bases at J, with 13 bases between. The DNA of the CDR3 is TGTGCCAGCACAACCCGCGGGGCCTCCTACAATGAGCAGTTCTTC. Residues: CASTTRGASYNEQFF.

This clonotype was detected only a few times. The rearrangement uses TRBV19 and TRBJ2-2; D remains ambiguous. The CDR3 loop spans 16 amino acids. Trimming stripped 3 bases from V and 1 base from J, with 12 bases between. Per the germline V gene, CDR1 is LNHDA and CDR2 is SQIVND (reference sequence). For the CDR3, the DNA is TGTGCCAGTAGTATTCTCTCGGATCTGAACACCGGGGAGCTGTTTTTT. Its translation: CASSILSDLNTGELFF.

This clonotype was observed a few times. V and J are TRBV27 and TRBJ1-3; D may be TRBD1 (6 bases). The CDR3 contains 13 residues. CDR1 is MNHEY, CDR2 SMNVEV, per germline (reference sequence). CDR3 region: CVAGWGPGNTIYF. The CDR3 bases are TGTGTCGCTGGCTGGGGGCCTGGAAACACCATATATTTT.

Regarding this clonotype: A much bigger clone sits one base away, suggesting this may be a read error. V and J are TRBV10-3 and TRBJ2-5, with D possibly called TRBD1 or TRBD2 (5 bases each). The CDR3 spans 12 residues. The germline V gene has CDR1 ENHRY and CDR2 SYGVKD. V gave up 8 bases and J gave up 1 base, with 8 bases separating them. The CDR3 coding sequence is TGTGCCATCGGGGGACCCCAAGAGACCCAGTACTTC. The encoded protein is CAIGGPQETQYF.

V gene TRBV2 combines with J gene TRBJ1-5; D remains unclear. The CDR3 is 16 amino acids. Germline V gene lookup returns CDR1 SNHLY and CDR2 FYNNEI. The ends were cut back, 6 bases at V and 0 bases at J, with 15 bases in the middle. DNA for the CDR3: TGTGCCAGCAGCCCCCGTAGGGCGTATAGCAATCAGCCCCAGCATTTT. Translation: CASSPRRAYSNQPQHF.

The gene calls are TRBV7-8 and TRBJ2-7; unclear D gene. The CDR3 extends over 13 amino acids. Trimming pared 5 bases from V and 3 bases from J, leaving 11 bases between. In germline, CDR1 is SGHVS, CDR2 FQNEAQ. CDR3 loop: CASSQSENYEQYV. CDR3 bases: TGTGCCAGCAGCCAGTCGGAGAACTACGAGCAGTACGTC.

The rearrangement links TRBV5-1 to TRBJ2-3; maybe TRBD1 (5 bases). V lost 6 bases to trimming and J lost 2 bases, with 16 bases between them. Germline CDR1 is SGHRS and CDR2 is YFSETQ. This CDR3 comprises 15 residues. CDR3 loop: CASTSQAPTTDTQYF. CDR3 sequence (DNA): TGCGCCAGCACCTCACAGGCCCCTACCACAGATACGCAGTATTTT.

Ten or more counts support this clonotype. CDR3 loop: CASSSSGGQGYNGELFF. CDR3 sequence (DNA): TGTGCCAGCAGTTCCAGCGGGGGACAGGGGTACAACGGGGAGCTGTTTTTT. The chain combines TRBV6-5 with TRBJ2-2; 10 nucleotides align to TRBD1. Germline V gives CDR1 MNHEY, CDR2 SVGAGI. V shed 4 bases, J shed 7 bases, and the junction held 12 bases outside the gene matches. This CDR3 has 17 amino acids.

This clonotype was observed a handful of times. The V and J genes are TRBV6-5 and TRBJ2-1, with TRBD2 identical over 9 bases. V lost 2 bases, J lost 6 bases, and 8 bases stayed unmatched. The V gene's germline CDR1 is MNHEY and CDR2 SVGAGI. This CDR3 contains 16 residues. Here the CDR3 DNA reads TGTGCCAGCAGTTACAAGTTTAGCGGGGGCCCCAATGAGCAGTTCTTC. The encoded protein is CASSYKFSGGPNEQFF.

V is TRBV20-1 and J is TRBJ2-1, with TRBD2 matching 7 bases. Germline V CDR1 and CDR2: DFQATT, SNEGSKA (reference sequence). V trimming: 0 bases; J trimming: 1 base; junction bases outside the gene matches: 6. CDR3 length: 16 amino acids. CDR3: CSARDGGRASYNEQFF. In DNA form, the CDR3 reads TGCAGTGCTAGAGATGGGGGGAGGGCGTCCTACAATGAGCAGTTCTTC.

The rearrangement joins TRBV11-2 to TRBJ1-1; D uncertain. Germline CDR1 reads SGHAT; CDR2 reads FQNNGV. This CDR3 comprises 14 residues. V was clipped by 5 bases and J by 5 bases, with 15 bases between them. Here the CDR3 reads CASSPDPGGTEAFF. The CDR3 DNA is TGTGCCAGCAGCCCCGACCCCGGAGGAACTGAAGCTTTCTTT.

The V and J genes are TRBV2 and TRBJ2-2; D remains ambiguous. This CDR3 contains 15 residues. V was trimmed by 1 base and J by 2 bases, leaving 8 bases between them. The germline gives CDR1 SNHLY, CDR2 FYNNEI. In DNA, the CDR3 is TGTGCCAGCAGTGAAGGATTCATTAACACCGGGGAGCTGTTTTTT. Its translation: CASSEGFINTGELFF. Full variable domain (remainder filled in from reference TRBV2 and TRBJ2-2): EPEVTQTPSHQVTQMGQEVILRCVPISNHLYFYWYRQILGQKVEFLVSFYNNEISEKSEIFDDQFSVERPDGSNFTLKIRSTKLEDSAMYFCASSEGFINTGELFFGEGSRLTVL.

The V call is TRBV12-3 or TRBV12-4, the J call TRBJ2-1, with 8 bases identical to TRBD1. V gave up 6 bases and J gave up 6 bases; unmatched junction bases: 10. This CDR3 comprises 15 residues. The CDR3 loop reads CASRSPGTGVNEQFF. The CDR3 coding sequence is TGTGCCAGCAGGAGCCCCGGGACAGGCGTCAATGAGCAGTTCTTC.

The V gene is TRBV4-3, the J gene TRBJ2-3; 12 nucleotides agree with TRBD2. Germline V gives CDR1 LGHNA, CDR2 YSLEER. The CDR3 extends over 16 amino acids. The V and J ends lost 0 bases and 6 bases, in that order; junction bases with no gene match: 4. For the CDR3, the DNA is TGCGCCAGCAGCCAAGACGGCCTAGCGGGGGGGGATACGCAGTATTTT. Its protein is CASSQDGLAGGDTQYF.

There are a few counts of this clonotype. CDR3 DNA: TGTGCCAGCAGTTACCCCGGACAGGCTCATCGCGGGACCCAGTACTTC. This translates into CASSYPGQAHRGTQYF. This chain joins TRBV6-2 or TRBV6-3 and TRBJ2-5; TRBD1 agrees at 7 bases. Trimming took 2 bases from V and 7 from J; bases not matched to a gene: 13. CDR1 is MNHEY, CDR2 SVGEGT, per germline. This CDR3 region has 16 residues.